These 3 T cell receptor beta chains came from one sample sequenced in a study of CD8+ T cells in alopecia areata (dated by TCRdb to the late 2010s). Read against the paper, the sample's time point label means: baseline before oral tofacitinib. The method behind the library was the immunoSEQ multiplex PCR assay. RNA was extracted from all samples and reverse transcribed into cDNA as template for TCR sequencing. The table comes from immuneACCESS by way of TCRdb, which keeps in-frame sequences with V and J called. Part of the clones is missing from these tables; in studies checked, under half for an unresolved V gene and the rest for unknown reasons. A total of about 180,000 clones appear in this sample, less than 75% of them only once. 9.5% to 12% of the sample is taken by the ten largest. The source was CD8+ T cells sorted from blood, collected at week 0. These receptor sequences come from a human donor with alopecia areata.

The chain links TRBV29-1 to TRBJ1-1, with TRBD1 identical over 7 bases. The length of the CDR3 is 14 residues. The germline gives CDR1 SQVTM, CDR2 ANQGSEA. Trimming took 4 bases from V and 1 from J; bases not matched to a gene: 6. CDR3 in DNA: TGCAGCGTTGCTCGGACAGGAGAGAACACTGAAGCTTTCTTT. Residues: CSVARTGENTEAFF.

CDR3 nucleotides: TGTGCCTGGAGTTCCCGCGTTGAACCGGGACTAGCGGGATGGGCAGATACGCAGTATTTT. Protein: CAWSSRVEPGLAGWADTQYF. The chain carries TRBV30 and TRBJ2-3, with TRBD2 matching over 13 bases. This CDR3 region has 20 residues. The V and J ends lost 2 bases and 4 bases, in that order; junction bases with no gene match: 18. The germline CDR1 and CDR2 sequences are GTSNPN and SVGIG (reference sequence).

The chain combines TRBV27 with TRBJ1-5, with TRBD1 identical over 7 bases. V shed 2 bases and J 1 base; nucleotides not matched to a gene: 2. The CDR3 runs to 15 residues. Germline CDR1 and CDR2: MNHEY and SMNVEV (reference sequence). CDR3 loop: CASSLRQGSNQPQHF. The CDR3 nucleotides are TGTGCCAGCAGTTTACGACAGGGAAGCAATCAGCCCCAGCATTTT.